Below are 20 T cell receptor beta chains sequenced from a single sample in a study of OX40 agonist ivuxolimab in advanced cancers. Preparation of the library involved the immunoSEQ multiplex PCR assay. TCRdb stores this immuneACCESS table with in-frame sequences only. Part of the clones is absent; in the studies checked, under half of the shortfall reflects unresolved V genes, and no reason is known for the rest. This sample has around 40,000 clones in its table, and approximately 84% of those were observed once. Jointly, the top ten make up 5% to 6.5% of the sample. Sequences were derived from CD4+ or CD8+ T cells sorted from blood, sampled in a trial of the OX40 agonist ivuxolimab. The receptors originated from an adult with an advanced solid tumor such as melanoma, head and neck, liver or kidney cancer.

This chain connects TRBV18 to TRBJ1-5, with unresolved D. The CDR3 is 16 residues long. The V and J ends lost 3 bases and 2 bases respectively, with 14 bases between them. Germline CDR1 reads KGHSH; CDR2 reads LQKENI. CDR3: CASSPVAPAGNQPQHF. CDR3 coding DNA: TGTGCCAGCTCACCCGTCGCTCCGGCGGGCAATCAGCCCCAGCATTTT.

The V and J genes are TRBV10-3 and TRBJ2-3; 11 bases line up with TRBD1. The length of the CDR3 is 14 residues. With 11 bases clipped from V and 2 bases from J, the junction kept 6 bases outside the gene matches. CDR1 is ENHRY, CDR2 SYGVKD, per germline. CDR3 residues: CAAGDRGNTDTQYF. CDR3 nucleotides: TGTGCCGCGGGGGACAGGGGGAACACAGATACGCAGTATTTT.

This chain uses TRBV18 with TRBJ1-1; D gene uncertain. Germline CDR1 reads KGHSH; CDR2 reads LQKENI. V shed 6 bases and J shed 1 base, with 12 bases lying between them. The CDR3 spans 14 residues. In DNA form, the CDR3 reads TGTGCCAGCTCTCCCGGGAGGGCGAACACTGAAGCTTTCTTT. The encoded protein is CASSPGRANTEAFF.

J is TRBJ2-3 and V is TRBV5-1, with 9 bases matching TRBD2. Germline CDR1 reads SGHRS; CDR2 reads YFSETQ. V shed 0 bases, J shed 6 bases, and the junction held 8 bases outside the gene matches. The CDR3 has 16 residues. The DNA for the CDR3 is TGCGCCAGCAGCTTGGATCGCGGGAGGGCCTTTGATACGCAGTATTTT. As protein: CASSLDRGRAFDTQYF. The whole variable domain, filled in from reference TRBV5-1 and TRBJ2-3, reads KAGVTQTPRYLIKTRGQQVTLSCSPISGHRSVSWYQQTPGQGLQFLFEYFSETQRNKGNFPGRFSGRQFSNSRSEMNVSTLELGDSALYLCASSLDRGRAFDTQYFGPGTRLTVL.

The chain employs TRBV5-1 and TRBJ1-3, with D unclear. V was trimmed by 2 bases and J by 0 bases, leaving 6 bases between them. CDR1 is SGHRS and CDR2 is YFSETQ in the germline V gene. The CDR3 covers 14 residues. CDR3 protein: CASSLENSGNTIYF. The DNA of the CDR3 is TGCGCCAGCAGCTTAGAGAACTCTGGAAACACCATATATTTT. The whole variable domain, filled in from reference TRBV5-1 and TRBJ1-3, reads KAGVTQTPRYLIKTRGQQVTLSCSPISGHRSVSWYQQTPGQGLQFLFEYFSETQRNKGNFPGRFSGRQFSNSRSEMNVSTLELGDSALYLCASSLENSGNTIYFGEGSWLTVV.

Here the CDR3 reads CASSLTGHEAFF. CDR3 DNA sequence: TGTGCCAGCAGCTTGACAGGGCATGAAGCTTTCTTT. The chain links TRBV11-3 to TRBJ1-1, with TRBD1 matching 7 bases. CDR3 length equals 12 residues. The germline V gene encodes CDR1 SGHNT and CDR2 YENEEA. The trim removed 3 bases at V and 7 bases at J, leaving 2 bases unmatched.

This chain's CDR3 is CASSIRAYNTEAFF. CDR3 DNA sequence: TGTGCCAGTAGTATAAGGGCTTATAACACTGAAGCTTTCTTT. This chain uses TRBV19 with TRBJ1-1; D is unclear. Germline CDR1 and CDR2: LNHDA and SQIVND (reference sequence). This CDR3 is built from 14 residues. The V end lost 2 bases, the J end lost 2 bases, and 9 bases lay between the germline ends.

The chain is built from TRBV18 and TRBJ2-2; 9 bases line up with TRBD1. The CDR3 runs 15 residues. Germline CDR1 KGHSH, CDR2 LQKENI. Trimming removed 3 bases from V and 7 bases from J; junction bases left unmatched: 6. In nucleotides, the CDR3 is TGTGCCAGCTCACCGGGACAGGGATTCCGCGGGGAGCTGTTTTTT. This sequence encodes CASSPGQGFRGELFF.

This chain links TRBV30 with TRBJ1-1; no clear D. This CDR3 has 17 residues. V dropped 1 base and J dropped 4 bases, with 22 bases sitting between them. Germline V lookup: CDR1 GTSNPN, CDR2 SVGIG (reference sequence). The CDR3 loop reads CAWSEGEAPASGTEAFF. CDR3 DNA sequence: TGTGCCTGGAGTGAAGGTGAGGCCCCGGCCTCGGGCACTGAAGCTTTCTTT.

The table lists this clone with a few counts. The CDR3 region has the DNA TGTGCCAGCACCCGGAGCAATCAGCCCCAGCATTTT. The encoded protein is CASTRSNQPQHF. This chain links TRBV28 with TRBJ1-5, with no clear D. The germline V gene has CDR1 MDHEN and CDR2 SYDVKM. Trimming cost V 7 bases and J 1 base, with 5 bases left between them. The CDR3 is 12 residues long.

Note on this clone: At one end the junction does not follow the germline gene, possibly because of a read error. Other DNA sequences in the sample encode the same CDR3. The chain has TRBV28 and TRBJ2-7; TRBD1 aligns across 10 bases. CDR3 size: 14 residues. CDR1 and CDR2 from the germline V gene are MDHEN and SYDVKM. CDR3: CASSFLGTGAEQYF. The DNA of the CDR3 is TGTGCCAGCAGTTTTTTGGGGACAGGGGCCGAGCAGTATTTC.

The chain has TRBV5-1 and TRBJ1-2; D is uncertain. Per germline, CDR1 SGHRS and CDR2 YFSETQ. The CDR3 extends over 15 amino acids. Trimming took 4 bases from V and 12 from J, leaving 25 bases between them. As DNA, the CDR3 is TGCGCCAGCAGCCCGGAACTTGGGCGCCGTATGATGGACACCTTC. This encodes CASSPELGRRMMDTF.

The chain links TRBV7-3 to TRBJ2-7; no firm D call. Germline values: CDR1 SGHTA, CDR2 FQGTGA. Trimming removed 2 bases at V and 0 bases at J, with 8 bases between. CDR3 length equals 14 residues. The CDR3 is CASSLQPASYEQYF. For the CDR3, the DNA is TGTGCCAGCAGCTTACAACCAGCCTCCTACGAGCAGTACTTC.

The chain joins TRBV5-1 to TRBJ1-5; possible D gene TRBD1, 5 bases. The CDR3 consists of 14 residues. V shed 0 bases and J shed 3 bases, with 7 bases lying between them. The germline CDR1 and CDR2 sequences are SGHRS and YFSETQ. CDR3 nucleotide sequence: TGCGCCAGCAGCTTGGGGGACTTCAATCAGCCCCAGCATTTT. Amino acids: CASSLGDFNQPQHF.

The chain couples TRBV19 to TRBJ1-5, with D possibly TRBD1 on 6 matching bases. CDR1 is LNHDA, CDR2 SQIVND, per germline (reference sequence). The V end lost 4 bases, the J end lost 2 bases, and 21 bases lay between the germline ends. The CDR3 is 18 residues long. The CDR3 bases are TGTGCCAGTAGTAGACAGACAGGTCCGCCGGTGGGCAATCAGCCCCAGCATTTT. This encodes CASSRQTGPPVGNQPQHF.

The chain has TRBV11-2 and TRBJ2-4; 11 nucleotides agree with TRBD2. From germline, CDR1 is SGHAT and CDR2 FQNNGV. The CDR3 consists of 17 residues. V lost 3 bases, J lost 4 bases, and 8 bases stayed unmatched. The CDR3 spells CASSFGLAGGTKNIQYF. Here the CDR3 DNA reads TGTGCCAGCAGCTTTGGTCTAGCGGGAGGAACGAAAAACATTCAGTACTTC.

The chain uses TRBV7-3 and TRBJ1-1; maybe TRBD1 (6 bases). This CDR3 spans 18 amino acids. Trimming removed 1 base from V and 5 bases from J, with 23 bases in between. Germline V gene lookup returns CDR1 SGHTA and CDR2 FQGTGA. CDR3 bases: TGTGCCAGCAGCTTAAGTTCCCCTTACGGTGAGGGGGGTACTGAAGCTTTCTTT. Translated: CASSLSSPYGEGGTEAFF.

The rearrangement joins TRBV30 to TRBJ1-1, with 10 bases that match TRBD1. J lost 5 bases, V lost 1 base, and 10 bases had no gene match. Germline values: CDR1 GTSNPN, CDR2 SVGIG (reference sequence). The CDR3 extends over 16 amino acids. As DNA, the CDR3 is TGTGCCTGGAGTGGTTTGGGGACAGGGGCGGAAACTGAAGCTTTCTTT. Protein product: CAWSGLGTGAETEAFF.

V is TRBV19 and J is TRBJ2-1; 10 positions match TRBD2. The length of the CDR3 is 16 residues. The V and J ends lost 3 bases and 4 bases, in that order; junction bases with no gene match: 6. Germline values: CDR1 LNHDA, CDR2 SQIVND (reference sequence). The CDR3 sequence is CASSITGTSEYNEQFF. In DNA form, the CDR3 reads TGTGCCAGTAGTATCACCGGGACTAGCGAGTACAATGAGCAGTTCTTC.

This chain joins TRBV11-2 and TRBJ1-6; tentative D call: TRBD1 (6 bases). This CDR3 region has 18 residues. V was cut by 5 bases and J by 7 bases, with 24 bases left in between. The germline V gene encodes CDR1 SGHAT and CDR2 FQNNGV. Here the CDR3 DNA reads TGTGCCAGCAGCCATAGGGTGTGGACAAACAGGGAGAATTCACCCCTCCACTTT. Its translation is CASSHRVWTNRENSPLHF. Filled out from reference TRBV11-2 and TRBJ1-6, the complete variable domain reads EAGVAQSPRYKIIEKRQSVAFWCNPISGHATLYWYQQILGQGPKLLIQFQNNGVVDDSQLPKDRFSAERLKGVDSTLKIQPAKLEDSAVYLCASSHRVWTNRENSPLHFGNGTRLTVT.